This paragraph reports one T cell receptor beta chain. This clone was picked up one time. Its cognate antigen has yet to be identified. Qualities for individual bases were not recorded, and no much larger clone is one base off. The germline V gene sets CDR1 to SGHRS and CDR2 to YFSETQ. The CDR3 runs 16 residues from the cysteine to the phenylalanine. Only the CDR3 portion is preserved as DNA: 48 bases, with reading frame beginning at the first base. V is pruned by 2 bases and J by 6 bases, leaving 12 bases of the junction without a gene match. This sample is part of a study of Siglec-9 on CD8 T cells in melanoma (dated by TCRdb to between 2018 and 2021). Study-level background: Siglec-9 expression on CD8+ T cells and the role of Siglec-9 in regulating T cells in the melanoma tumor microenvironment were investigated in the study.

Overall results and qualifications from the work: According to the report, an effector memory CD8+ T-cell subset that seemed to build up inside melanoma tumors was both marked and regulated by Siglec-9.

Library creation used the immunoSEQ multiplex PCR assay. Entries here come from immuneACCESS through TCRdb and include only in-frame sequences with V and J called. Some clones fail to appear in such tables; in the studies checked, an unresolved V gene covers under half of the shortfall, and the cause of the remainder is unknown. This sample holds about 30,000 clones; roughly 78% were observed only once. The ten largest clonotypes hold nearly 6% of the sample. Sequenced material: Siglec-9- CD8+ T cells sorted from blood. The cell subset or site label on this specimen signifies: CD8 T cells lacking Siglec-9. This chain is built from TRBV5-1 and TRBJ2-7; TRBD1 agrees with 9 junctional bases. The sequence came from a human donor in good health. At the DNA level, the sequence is TGCGCCAGCAGCTTCTCGCCGGGACAGGGTTGGCTCGAGCAGTACTTC. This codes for CASSFSPGQGWLEQYF.